The 6 T cell receptor beta chains given below trace back to one sample, sequenced in a study of T cells in Graves' hyperthyroidism and ophthalmopathy. Authors of the study amplified TCR beta CDR3 regions from RNA transcripts. The HTBI primer set served for first-round RT-PCR of the TCR CDR3. TCRdb re-derived calls from the multiplex PCR reads in MiXCR, one entry per CDR3 protein. The sample records about 98,000 distinct CDR3 sequences, around 42% being singletons. The material sequenced was peripheral blood or thyroid tissue (not recorded which). The receptor source for this set is a woman aged 25 to 39 with Graves' hyperthyroidism.

V is TRBV10-2 and J is TRBJ2-3, with D maybe TRBD1 (5 bases). This CDR3 comprises 15 residues. Trimming cost V 2 bases and J 2 bases, with 11 bases left between them. Germline CDR1 is WSHSY and CDR2 is SAAADI. The CDR3 sequence: CASSERRGATDTQYF. For the CDR3, the DNA is TGCGCCAGCAGTGAGCGAAGGGGCGCCACAGATACGCAGTATTTT.

This clonotype was counted a few times. The chain joins TRBV5-6 to TRBJ2-3; unclear D gene. V was pared by 3 bases and J by 0 bases, with 23 bases between. This CDR3 has 19 amino acids. CDR1 and CDR2 (germline): SGHDT, YYEEEE. The CDR3 sequence: CASSWVRQIRTSSTDTQYF. The DNA for the CDR3 is TGTGCCAGCAGCTGGGTCCGGCAGATCAGAACTTCTAGCACAGATACGCAGTATTTT. Filled out from reference TRBV5-6 and TRBJ2-3, the complete variable domain reads DAGVTQSPTHLIKTRGQQVTLRCSPKSGHDTVSWYQQALGQGPQFIFQYYEEEERQRGNFPDRFSGHQFPNYSSELNVNALLLGDSALYLCASSWVRQIRTSSTDTQYFGPGTRLTVL.

Comment on this clonotype: The CDR3 carries no conserved terminal phenylalanine or tryptophan, so it likely arises from a read error. This chain joins TRBV12-3 or TRBV12-4 and TRBJ1-4; a possible D gene is TRBD1 (5 bases). Trimming cost V 4 bases and J 12 bases, with 21 bases left between them. The CDR3 consists of 15 residues. The CDR3 DNA is TGTGCCAGCAGTTCTGTTCAGGGCTCCCAGGGACAACTGTTTCTT. This sequence encodes CASSSVQGSQGQLFL.

The V and J genes are TRBV7-8 and TRBJ1-4; 8 nucleotides align to TRBD1. With 5 bases clipped from V and 10 bases from J, the junction kept 6 bases outside the gene matches. Germline lookup yields CDR1 SGHVS and CDR2 FQNEAQ. The CDR3 consists of 13 residues. The CDR3: CASSTGQGGKLFF. The CDR3 DNA is TGTGCCAGCAGCACCGGACAGGGTGGAAAACTGTTTTTT.

This clonotype was picked up many times. This sequence joins TRBV7-6 and TRBJ1-4; TRBD1 is a possible D gene (5 bases). Trimming removed 10 bases at V and 2 bases at J, with 11 bases between. Germline V gives CDR1 SGHVS, CDR2 FNYEAQ. CDR3 length: 13 residues. CDR3 sequence: CATSGPTNEKLFF. The CDR3 nucleotides are TGTGCCACCTCAGGGCCTACTAATGAAAAACTGTTTTTT.

This clonotype was seen many times. The rearrangement joins TRBV25-1 to TRBJ1-2; TRBD1 is a possible D gene (6 bases). The V end was cut by 7 bases, the J end by 4 bases, with 10 bases between. The germline V gene encodes CDR1 MGHDK and CDR2 SYGVNS. CDR3 length: 12 amino acids. This CDR3 is CASTGESYGYTF. Written as DNA, the CDR3 is TGTGCCAGCACAGGGGAAAGCTATGGCTACACCTTC.